This TCR beta chain was identified during a study of response to subunit inactivated influenza vaccine. The CDR3 covers 15 residues. TCRdb independently ran MiXCR on the RT-PCR reads; one entry per CDR3 protein. The sample lists 300,000 to 350,000 distinct CDR3 sequences, roughly 22% occurring once. Regarding this clonotype: The junction departs from the called germline gene at one end, perhaps through a read error.

The TCR comes from a man between 45 and 75 years old who received an inactivated influenza vaccine. This chain connects TRBV12-3 or TRBV12-4 to TRBJ2-3; 8 bases are shared with TRBD2. Here the sequenced sample was PBMCs from blood, taken around 22 months after vaccination. Here the CDR3 DNA reads TGTGCCAGCAGTGTGGCCGGGAGGGGGGCAGATGCGCAGTATTTT. Its protein is CASSVAGRGADAQYF.